These 20 T cell receptor beta chains were all obtained from the same sample, sequenced in a study of human CD8 memory T cell subsets. Making the TCR beta libraries relied on UMI-labeled 5' RACE. TCRdb reanalyzed the 5' RACE reads and collapses them to one entry per CDR3 protein, without DNA. Here the sample table reports 17,000 or so distinct CDR3 sequences. Material: CD8+ stem-like memory T cells (TSCM and TCM) sorted from PBMCs. Subset defined: stem-like memory CD8 T cells (TSTEM), CCR7+ PD-1- TIGIT-. Receptors originate from a human donor in good health.

This clonotype is labeled medium-sized based on frequency. The V call is TRBV4-1, the J call TRBJ1-1; TCRdb's D gene call, TRBD1, goes unchecked for lack of DNA. This CDR3 has 15 amino acids. Germline CDR1 and CDR2: MGHRA and YSYEKL. The CDR3 here is CASSQSRTGGTEAFF.

The chain recombines TRBV5-6 with TRBJ2-3; TCRdb gives TRBD2 as the D gene, but with no DNA this cannot be confirmed. The CDR3 is 15 residues long. Germline V lookup: CDR1 SGHDT, CDR2 YYEEEE. CDR3 residues: CASSITSGVADTQYF.

This chain links TRBV5-1 with TRBJ2-3; TCRdb's D gene call, TRBD2, goes unchecked for lack of DNA. This CDR3 spans 15 amino acids. Per the germline V gene, CDR1 is SGHRS and CDR2 is YFSETQ. CDR3 region: CASSFELAVTDTQYF.

This chain's CDR3 is CASSHSGSSYEQYF. The J gene is TRBJ2-7, the V gene TRBV6-6; lacking DNA, the TRBD2 call made by TCRdb goes unchecked. The length of the CDR3 is 14 residues. Germline-derived CDR1 and CDR2 are MNHNY and SVGAGI (reference sequence).

Its frequency marks this clonotype as medium-sized. The chain combines TRBV6-2 or TRBV6-3 with TRBJ2-1; TCRdb's assignment of TRBD2 cannot be checked, as there is no DNA. Germline-derived CDR1 and CDR2 are MNHEY and SVGEGT. The CDR3 runs 17 residues. The CDR3 sequence is CASNNIRTSGRAVEQFF.

The chain combines TRBV7-8 with TRBJ2-2; TCRdb's D call, TRBD1, is unchecked because there is no DNA. The germline V gene has CDR1 SGHVS and CDR2 FQNEAQ. The CDR3 is made up of 15 amino acids. Here the CDR3 reads CASSYGTGITGELFF.

This clonotype is identified as medium-sized from frequency. V and J are TRBV23-1 and TRBJ1-5; no DNA is available, so the TRBD1 call from TCRdb remains unchecked. TRBV23-1 qualifies as an ORF whose function is uncertain. The CDR3 has 16 amino acids. The CDR3 here is CASSPSFGGASQPQHF.

This sequence joins TRBV29-1 and TRBJ2-1. Germline lookup yields CDR1 SQVTM and CDR2 ANQGSEA. The CDR3 sequence is 12 residues long. This CDR3 is CSVEERSDEQFF.

The CDR3 sequence: CASSFRGSYTEAFF. This chain joins TRBV28 and TRBJ1-1; absent DNA, TCRdb's TRBD1 call cannot be checked. Germline values: CDR1 MDHEN, CDR2 SYDVKM. The CDR3 loop spans 14 amino acids.

The rearrangement joins TRBV7-9 to TRBJ1-1; TCRdb returns TRBD1, unconfirmable since there is no DNA. This CDR3 has 14 amino acids. The germline gives CDR1 SEHNR, CDR2 FQNEAQ (reference sequence). CDR3 residues: CASSSEGMNTEAFF.

The V gene is TRBV12-3 or TRBV12-4, the J gene TRBJ2-3. The CDR3 covers 16 residues. The CDR3 loop is CASSLEVAGVTDTQYF.

The gene calls are TRBV11-2 and TRBJ2-7; TCRdb gives TRBD1 as the D gene, but with no DNA this cannot be confirmed. This CDR3 is 15 amino acids long. Germline V gene lookup returns CDR1 SGHAT and CDR2 FQNNGV. This chain's CDR3 is CASSTPGGSHYEQYF.

The chain uses TRBV7-6 and TRBJ2-2. CDR1 is SGHVS, CDR2 FNYEAQ, per germline. The CDR3 sequence is 14 residues long. The CDR3 reads CASSLGGRTGELFF.

The chain is built from TRBV3-1 and TRBJ2-1; absent DNA, TCRdb's TRBD2 call cannot be checked. Per germline, CDR1 LGHDT and CDR2 YNNKEL (reference sequence). This CDR3 contains 22 residues. The CDR3 reads CASSQEGSRPSGRAEFANEQFF.

This rearrangement joins TRBV27 to TRBJ2-2; the TRBD1 assignment by TCRdb is unverifiable without DNA. The CDR3 extends over 16 amino acids. Germline V gene lookup returns CDR1 MNHEY and CDR2 SMNVEV (reference sequence). This CDR3 is CASSLSGGAGTGELFF.

The chain is built from TRBV14 and TRBJ2-7. The CDR3 extends over 12 amino acids. Looked up from germline, CDR1 is SGHDN and CDR2 is FVKESK. This CDR3 reads CASSQFSYEQYF.

V and J are TRBV12-3 or TRBV12-4 and TRBJ2-1; TCRdb lists TRBD2, though no DNA is available to test this call. The CDR3 has 16 amino acids. The chain's CDR3 is CASSLTSGRGYNEQFF.

The genes are TRBV19 and TRBJ2-7; TCRdb's D call of TRBD1 is untestable without DNA. The CDR3 spans 15 residues. The germline V gene encodes CDR1 LNHDA and CDR2 SQIVND (reference sequence). The CDR3 here is CASSSGTGQIYEQYF. The complete variable domain, with remaining parts taken from reference TRBV19 and TRBJ2-7, reads DGGITQSPKYLFRKEGQNVTLSCEQNLNHDAMYWYRQDPGQGLRLIYYSQIVNDFQKGDIAEGYSVSREKKESFPLTVTSAQKNPTAFYLCASSSGTGQIYEQYFGPGTRLTVT.

The chain employs TRBV29-1 and TRBJ2-7; TCRdb's D call of TRBD2 is untestable without DNA. Germline CDR1 is SQVTM and CDR2 is ANQGSEA. The CDR3 sequence is 17 residues long. The chain's CDR3 is CSVEGPSEGGPSYEQYF.

V and J are TRBV29-1 and TRBJ1-4; TCRdb picks TRBD1, but there is no DNA to check that call. In germline, CDR1 is SQVTM, CDR2 ANQGSEA. There are 12 residues in the CDR3. The CDR3 protein is CSVQGREEKLFF. Looking up the rest from reference TRBV29-1 and TRBJ1-4 gives the full variable domain: SAVISQKPSRDICQRGTSLTIQCQVDSQVTMMFWYRQQPGQSLTLIATANQGSEATYESGFVIDKFPISRPNLTFSTLTVSNMSPEDSSIYLCSVQGREEKLFFGSGTQLSVL.